A single sample is the source of the 5 T cell receptor beta chains below, sequenced in a study of control samples from healthy donors and cancer patients. Method: immunoSEQ multiplex PCR; TCRdb's copy keeps in-frame clones and lacks some. Of roughly 120,000 clones listed, nearly 95% were seen once; the top ten hold roughly 2.7%. Sequencing was carried out using blood. These TCRs come from a man between 25 and 39 years old in good health.

The chain carries TRBV10-3 and TRBJ1-3, with 9 bases that match TRBD1. The CDR3 consists of 14 residues. Germline CDR1 and CDR2: ENHRY and SYGVKD. The V and J ends lost 10 bases and 0 bases, in that order; junction bases with no gene match: 4. As DNA, the CDR3 is TGTGCCACCGGACAGGGGAGCTCTGGAAACACCATATATTTT. Its protein product is CATGQGSSGNTIYF.

This clone occurred a few times. The J gene is TRBJ1-2, the V gene TRBV7-3; possibly TRBD1 for D (5 bases). The ends were cut back, 5 bases at V and 3 bases at J, with 13 bases in the middle. CDR1 is SGHTA and CDR2 is FQGTGA in the germline V gene. This CDR3 has 14 residues. CDR3 bases: TGTGCCAGCAGCCCGGGACCCATGGACTATGGCTACACCTTC. Translated: CASSPGPMDYGYTF.

The chain couples TRBV5-5 to TRBJ2-1, with a possible D match to TRBD1 (6 bases). The CDR3 extends over 19 amino acids. Germline V gene sequence: CDR1 SGHKS, CDR2 YYEKEE (reference sequence). V was trimmed by 1 base and J by 2 bases, leaving 22 bases between them. The CDR3 spells CASSLRMRGQTPTYNEQFF. In DNA, the CDR3 is TGTGCCAGCAGCTTGAGAATGAGGGGACAAACTCCCACCTACAATGAGCAGTTCTTC.

The gene calls are TRBV6-4 and TRBJ2-5, with 15 bases aligning to TRBD2. Unmatched junction bases numbered 5, after V lost 2 bases and J lost 4 bases. Germline loops: CDR1 MRHNA, CDR2 SNTAGT. The CDR3 is 17 amino acids. CDR3 nucleotides: TGTGCCAGCAGTGACCTGGGGACTAGCGGGGGGATAGAGACCCAGTACTTC. Its protein product is CASSDLGTSGGIETQYF.

The chain couples TRBV2 to TRBJ1-2, with D tentatively TRBD1 (5 bases). Trimming removed 7 bases from V and 11 bases from J, with 17 bases in between. Per the germline V gene, CDR1 is SNHLY and CDR2 is FYNNEI. The CDR3 is 12 residues long. CDR3 protein: CASTVDREFYTF. The CDR3 region has the DNA TGTGCCAGCACTGTAGACAGAGAGTTTTACACCTTC.